These 7 T cell receptor beta chains came from one sample sequenced in a study of cytomegalovirus exposure and HLA in healthy donors. The assay was immunoSEQ multiplex PCR, and TCRdb's table has in-frame clones only and misses some. This sample has about 220,000 clones, with 80% to 95% found just once. The specimen sequenced was PBMCs. These receptors came from a young woman in good health and CMV-seronegative.

The chain uses TRBV25-1 and TRBJ2-2; a possible D gene is TRBD1 (6 bases). The CDR3 totals 13 residues. Germline lookup yields CDR1 MGHDK and CDR2 SYGVNS. V lost 3 bases and J lost 13, with 15 bases in between. Here the CDR3 reads CASSDDRKWGLFF. Here the CDR3 DNA reads TGTGCCAGCAGTGACGACAGGAAGTGGGGGCTGTTTTTT.

J is TRBJ2-7 and V is TRBV7-8; 7 bases line up with TRBD1. The CDR3 runs 15 residues. In germline, CDR1 is SGHVS, CDR2 FQNEAQ. With 5 bases clipped from V and 0 bases from J, the junction kept 7 bases outside the gene matches. CDR3 residues: CASSDTGVISYEQYF. The CDR3, as DNA: TGTGCCAGCAGCGATACAGGGGTAATCTCCTACGAGCAGTACTTC.

The chain uses TRBV12-5 and TRBJ2-3, with 9 bases identical to TRBD2. The trim removed 5 bases at V and 4 bases at J, leaving 4 bases unmatched. Germline assignment: CDR1 LGHNT and CDR2 FRNRAP. This CDR3 has 14 amino acids. The CDR3 region has the DNA TGTGCTAGTGGTCTAGCGGGAAGACCAGATACGCAGTATTTT. Encoded protein: CASGLAGRPDTQYF.

The chain has TRBV7-8 and TRBJ1-1; D remains ambiguous. The CDR3 runs 14 residues. Trimming took 7 bases from V and 1 from J, leaving 13 bases between them. Germline V gene lookup returns CDR1 SGHVS and CDR2 FQNEAQ. Written as DNA, the CDR3 is TGTGCCAGCACCCTTAATTCAGGGAACACTGAAGCTTTCTTT. Translating it yields CASTLNSGNTEAFF.

The chain carries TRBV11-3 and TRBJ2-4; 7 nucleotides match TRBD1. Trimming removed 5 bases from V and 7 bases from J; junction bases left unmatched: 8. The CDR3 sequence is 14 residues long. Germline V gene lookup returns CDR1 SGHNT and CDR2 YENEEA. The CDR3 spells CASSPETGRNIQYF. CDR3 nucleotide sequence: TGTGCCAGCAGCCCTGAGACAGGGCGGAACATTCAGTACTTC.

The chain uses TRBV5-1 and TRBJ2-2; D is possibly TRBD1 (6 bases). V was shortened by 4 bases and J by 1 base, with 11 bases between the two germline ends. Germline-derived CDR1 and CDR2 are SGHRS and YFSETQ. This CDR3 region has 15 residues. The CDR3 nucleotides are TGCGCCAGCAGCCCACGGACAGAGAACACCGGGGAGCTGTTTTTT. It specifies CASSPRTENTGELFF. Supplemented by reference TRBV5-1 and TRBJ2-2, the full variable domain reads KAGVTQTPRYLIKTRGQQVTLSCSPISGHRSVSWYQQTPGQGLQFLFEYFSETQRNKGNFPGRFSGRQFSNSRSEMNVSTLELGDSALYLCASSPRTENTGELFFGEGSRLTVL.

This sequence joins TRBV25-1 and TRBJ2-4; no definite D call. The V and J ends lost 8 bases and 1 base respectively, with 15 bases between them. This CDR3 comprises 15 residues. Germline CDR1 MGHDK, CDR2 SYGVNS. CDR3 nucleotide sequence: TGTGCCAGCGAAGGTAAGAGGAAGGCCAAAAACATTCAGTACTTC. This sequence encodes CASEGKRKAKNIQYF.